This TCR beta chain was identified in a study of OX40 agonist ivuxolimab in advanced cancers. Study in general: Two patients with cutaneous melanoma and one with hepatocellular carcinoma, three in total, showed partial responses.

This clone has only one observation. Its specificity is not known. Notes on the study in general: The 0.1-3.0 mg/kg partial responders had among the lowest clonal expansion.

Assay: immunoSEQ multiplex PCR; the TCRdb copy retains only in-frame clones and omits some. The sample shows about 80,000 clones, about 83% of them seen only once. Germline V gene sequence: CDR1 LGHNA, CDR2 YSLEER. The CDR3 has 17 amino acids. V lost 0 bases to trimming and J lost 1 base; unmatched junction nucleotides: 4. The source of this sequence is an adult with an advanced solid tumor such as melanoma, head and neck, liver or kidney cancer. The genes are TRBV4-3 and TRBJ2-2; 8 positions agree with TRBD1. Material: CD4+ or CD8+ T cells sorted from blood, obtained in a trial of the OX40 agonist ivuxolimab. This CDR3 reads CASSQDVGTGNTGELFF. DNA of the CDR3: TGCGCCAGCAGCCAAGACGTCGGGACAGGGAACACCGGGGAGCTGTTTTTT.